Below are 7 T cell receptor beta chains sequenced from a single sample in a study of read filtering for tumor transcriptome and immune sequencing. Molecular barcoded adaptors covering alpha/delta and beta/gamma chains were used on approximately 400 ng RNA. TCRdb called the reads again in MiXCR, with one record for every CDR3 protein. The data contain under 150,000 distinct CDR3 sequences, about 13% of them seen just once; the ten biggest clones take up 7.5% to 9.5%. Material: a population of CD138-negative cells sorted from bone marrow. The receptors originated from a donor at least 40 years old with multiple myeloma.

This rearrangement joins TRBV12-3 or TRBV12-4 to TRBJ1-5, with D perhaps TRBD1 (5 bases). This CDR3 region has 16 residues. Trimming removed 2 bases at V and 2 bases at J, with 13 bases between. As DNA, the CDR3 is TGTGCCAGCAGTTTAAGGCAGGGTGGAGGCAATCAGCCCCAGCATTTT. It specifies CASSLRQGGGNQPQHF.

The V call is TRBV7-9, the J call TRBJ2-1; the match to TRBD2 covers 8 bases. Germline CDR1 SEHNR, CDR2 FQNEAQ (reference sequence). Trimming cost V 7 bases and J 10 bases; bases outside gene matches: 12. CDR3 size: 14 residues. The CDR3, as DNA: TGTGCCAGCACCCACCCCGGGAGGGTCTTCGAGCAGTTCTTC. Residues: CASTHPGRVFEQFF. The variable domain in full, completed from reference TRBV7-9 and TRBJ2-1, reads DTGVSQNPRHKITKRGQNVTFRCDPISEHNRLYWYRQTLGQGPEFLTYFQNEAQLEKSRLLSDRFSAERPKGSFSTLEIQRTEQGDSAMYLCASTHPGRVFEQFFGPGTRLTVL.

This clonotype was recorded a few times. The chain carries TRBV10-2 and TRBJ1-2; TRBD1 is a possible D gene (6 bases). Trimming shortened V by 2 bases and J by 8 bases, and 12 bases separated the two germline ends. Germline CDR1 WSHSY, CDR2 SAAADI. This CDR3 is built from 13 residues. The CDR3 DNA reads TGCGCCAGCAGTGAGCAGCGGGGGCGAGGCTACACCTTC. Translating it yields CASSEQRGRGYTF.

This clonotype showed up just a few times. Being one base from a much bigger clone, this may be a read error. Here the CDR3 omits its conserved ending phenylalanine or tryptophan, so a read error is the likely source. The genes are TRBV30 and TRBJ2-5; a weak D match, TRBD1 (5 bases). With 0 bases removed from V and 5 bases from J, the gap between germline ends came to 16 bases. CDR3 length: 15 amino acids. Looked up from germline, CDR1 is GTSNPN and CDR2 is SVGIG (reference sequence). The CDR3 protein is CAWSVGSGLRETQYL. For the CDR3, the DNA is TGTGCCTGGAGTGTAGGATCAGGGCTCCGGGAGACCCAGTACCTC.

The rearrangement uses TRBV24-1 and TRBJ2-1, with D possibly TRBD2 on 6 matching bases. The CDR3 runs to 14 residues. Germline V CDR1 and CDR2: KGHDR, SFDVKD. With 5 bases removed from V and 5 bases from J, the gap between germline ends came to 12 bases. The CDR3: CATSVGGRNNEQFF. For the CDR3, the DNA is TGTGCCACCAGTGTCGGGGGAAGAAACAATGAGCAGTTCTTC.

This clonotype was picked up many times. The chain couples TRBV10-1 to TRBJ2-1; D remains ambiguous. Trimming stripped 0 bases from V and 1 base from J, with 4 bases between. CDR3 size: 14 residues. In germline, CDR1 is WNHNN, CDR2 SYGVQD (reference sequence). As DNA, the CDR3 is TGCGCCAGCAGTGAGTCTGGGTCCTACAATGAGCAGTTCTTC. Amino acids: CASSESGSYNEQFF.

This clonotype was observed at least ten times. This chain joins TRBV7-9 and TRBJ2-3; 12 nucleotides agree with TRBD2. V was clipped by 5 bases and J by 9 bases; unmatched bases: 12. Germline values: CDR1 SEHNR, CDR2 FQNEAQ (reference sequence). The CDR3 length is 16 residues. In DNA, the CDR3 is TGTGCCAGCAGCACCCCCGGGACTAGCGGGCGTAGGACGCAGTATTTT. Residues: CASSTPGTSGRRTQYF.